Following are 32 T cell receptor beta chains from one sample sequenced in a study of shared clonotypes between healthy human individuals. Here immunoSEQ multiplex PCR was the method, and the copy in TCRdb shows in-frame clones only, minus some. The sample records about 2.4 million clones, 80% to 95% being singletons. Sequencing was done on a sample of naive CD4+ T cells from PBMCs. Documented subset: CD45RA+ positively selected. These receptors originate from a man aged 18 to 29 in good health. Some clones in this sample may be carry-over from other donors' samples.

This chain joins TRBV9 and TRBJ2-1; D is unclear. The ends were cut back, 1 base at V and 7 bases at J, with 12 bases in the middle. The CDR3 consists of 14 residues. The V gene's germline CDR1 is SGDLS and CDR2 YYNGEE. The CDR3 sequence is CASSVRSVGNEQFF. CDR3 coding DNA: TGTGCCAGCAGCGTAAGAAGCGTGGGGAATGAGCAGTTCTTC.

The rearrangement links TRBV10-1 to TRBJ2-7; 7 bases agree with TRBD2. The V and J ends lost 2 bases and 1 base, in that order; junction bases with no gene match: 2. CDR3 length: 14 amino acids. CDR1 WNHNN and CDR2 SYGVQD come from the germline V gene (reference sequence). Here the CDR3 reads CASSEASGSYEQYF. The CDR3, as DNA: TGCGCCAGCAGTGAGGCTAGCGGTTCCTACGAGCAGTACTTC.

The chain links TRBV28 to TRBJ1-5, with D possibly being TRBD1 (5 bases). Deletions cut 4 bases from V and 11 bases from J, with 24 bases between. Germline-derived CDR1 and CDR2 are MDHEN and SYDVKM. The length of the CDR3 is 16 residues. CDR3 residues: CASSSAGARLSGTQHF. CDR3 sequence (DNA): TGTGCCAGCAGTTCAGCCGGGGCCCGGTTATCAGGCACCCAGCATTTT.

CDR3 sequence (DNA): TGTGCCAGCAGCCTTCAAACCCCTTCATCCTACGAGCAGTACTTC. Translated, it gives CASSLQTPSSYEQYF. The rearrangement links TRBV21-1 to TRBJ2-7. TRBV21-1 is given as a pseudogene. This CDR3 is built from 15 residues.

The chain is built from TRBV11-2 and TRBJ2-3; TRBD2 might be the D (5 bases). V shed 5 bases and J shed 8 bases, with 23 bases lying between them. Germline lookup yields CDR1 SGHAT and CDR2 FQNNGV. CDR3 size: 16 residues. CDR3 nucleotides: TGTGCCAGCAGCCAACTCAGTGGGAGAGGTTGGGTTACGCAGTATTTT. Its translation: CASSQLSGRGWVTQYF. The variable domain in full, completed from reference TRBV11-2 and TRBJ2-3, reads EAGVAQSPRYKIIEKRQSVAFWCNPISGHATLYWYQQILGQGPKLLIQFQNNGVVDDSQLPKDRFSAERLKGVDSTLKIQPAKLEDSAVYLCASSQLSGRGWVTQYFGPGTRLTVL.

The CDR3 loop is CAMKQSYTGELFF. The CDR3 DNA sequence: TGTGCCATGAAACAGAGTTACACCGGGGAGCTGTTTTTT. V is TRBV10-3 and J is TRBJ2-2; D gene uncertain. V lost 9 bases to trimming and J lost 3 bases, with 11 bases between them. In germline, CDR1 is ENHRY, CDR2 SYGVKD. There are 13 residues in the CDR3.

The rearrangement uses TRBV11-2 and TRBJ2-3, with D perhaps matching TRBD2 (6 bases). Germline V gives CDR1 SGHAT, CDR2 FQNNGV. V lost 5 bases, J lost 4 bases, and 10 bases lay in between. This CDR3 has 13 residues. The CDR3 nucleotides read TGTGCCAGCAGCAGGGTAGCGGCAGATACGCAGTATTTT. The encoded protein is CASSRVAADTQYF.

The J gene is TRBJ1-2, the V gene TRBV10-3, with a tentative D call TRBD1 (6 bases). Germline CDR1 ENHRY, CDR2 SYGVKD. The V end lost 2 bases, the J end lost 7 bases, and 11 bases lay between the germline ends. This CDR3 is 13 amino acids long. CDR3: CAISEEGGSGYTF. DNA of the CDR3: TGTGCCATCAGTGAGGAAGGGGGGAGTGGCTACACCTTC.

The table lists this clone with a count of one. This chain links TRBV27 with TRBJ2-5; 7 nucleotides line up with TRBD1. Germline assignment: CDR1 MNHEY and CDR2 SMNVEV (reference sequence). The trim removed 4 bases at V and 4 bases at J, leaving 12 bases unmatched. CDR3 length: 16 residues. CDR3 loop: CASSSLRGGRGETQYF. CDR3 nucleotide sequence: TGTGCCAGCAGTTCCCTCAGAGGGGGCCGGGGAGAGACCCAGTACTTC.

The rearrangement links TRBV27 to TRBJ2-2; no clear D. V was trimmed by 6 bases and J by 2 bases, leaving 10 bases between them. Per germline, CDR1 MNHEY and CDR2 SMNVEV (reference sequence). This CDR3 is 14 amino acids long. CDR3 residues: CASSPRLNTGELFF. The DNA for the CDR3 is TGTGCCAGCAGCCCTCGACTCAACACCGGGGAGCTGTTTTTT.

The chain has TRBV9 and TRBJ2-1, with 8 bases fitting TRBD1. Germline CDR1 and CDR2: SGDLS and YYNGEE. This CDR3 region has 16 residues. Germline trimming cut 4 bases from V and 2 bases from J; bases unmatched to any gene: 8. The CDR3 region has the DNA TGTGCCAGCAGCACGGCGGACAGGGAGCCCTACAATGAGCAGTTCTTC. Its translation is CASSTADREPYNEQFF.

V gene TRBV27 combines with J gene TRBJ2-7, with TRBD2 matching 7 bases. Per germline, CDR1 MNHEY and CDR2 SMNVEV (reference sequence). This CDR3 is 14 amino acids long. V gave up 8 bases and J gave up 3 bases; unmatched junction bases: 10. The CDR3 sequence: CASSIGGGYYEQYF. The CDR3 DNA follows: TGTGCCAGCTCGATAGGCGGGGGATACTACGAGCAGTACTTC.

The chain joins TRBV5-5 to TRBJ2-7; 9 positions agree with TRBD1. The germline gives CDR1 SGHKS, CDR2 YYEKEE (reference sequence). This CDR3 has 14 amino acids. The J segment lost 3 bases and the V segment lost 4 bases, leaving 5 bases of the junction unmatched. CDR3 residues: CASSLRDRVYEQYF. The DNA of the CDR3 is TGTGCCAGCAGCCTCCGGGACAGGGTCTACGAGCAGTACTTC.

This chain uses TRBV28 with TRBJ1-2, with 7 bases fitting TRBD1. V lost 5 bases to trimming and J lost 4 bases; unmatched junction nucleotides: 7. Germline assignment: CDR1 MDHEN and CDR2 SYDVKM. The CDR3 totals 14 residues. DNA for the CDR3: TGTGCCAGCAGTCTACAGGGGCCTGGCTATGGCTACACCTTC. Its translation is CASSLQGPGYGYTF.

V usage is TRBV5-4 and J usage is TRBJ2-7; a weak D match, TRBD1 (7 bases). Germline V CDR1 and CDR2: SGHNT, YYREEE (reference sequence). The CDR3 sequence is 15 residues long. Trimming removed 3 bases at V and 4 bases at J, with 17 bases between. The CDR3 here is CASSSGGTVPYEQYF. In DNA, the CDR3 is TGTGCCAGCAGCTCTGGAGGGACAGTCCCTTACGAGCAGTACTTC. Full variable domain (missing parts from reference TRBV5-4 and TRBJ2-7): ETGVTQSPTHLIKTRGQQVTLRCSSQSGHNTVSWYQQALGQGPQFIFQYYREEENGRGNFPPRFSGLQFPNYSSELNVNALELDDSALYLCASSSGGTVPYEQYFGPGTRLTVT.

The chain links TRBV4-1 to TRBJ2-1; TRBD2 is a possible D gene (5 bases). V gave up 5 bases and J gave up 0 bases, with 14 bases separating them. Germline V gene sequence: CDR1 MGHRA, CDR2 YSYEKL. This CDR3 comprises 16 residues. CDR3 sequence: CASSAAAASSYNEQFF. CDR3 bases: TGCGCCAGCAGCGCCGCAGCGGCAAGCTCCTACAATGAGCAGTTCTTC.

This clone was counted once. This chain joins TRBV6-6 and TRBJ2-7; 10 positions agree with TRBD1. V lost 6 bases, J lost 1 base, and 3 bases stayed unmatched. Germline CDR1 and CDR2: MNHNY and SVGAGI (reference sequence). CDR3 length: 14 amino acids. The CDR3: CASSRGQGSYEQYF. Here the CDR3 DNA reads TGTGCCAGCAGCCGGGGACAGGGGTCCTACGAGCAGTACTTC.

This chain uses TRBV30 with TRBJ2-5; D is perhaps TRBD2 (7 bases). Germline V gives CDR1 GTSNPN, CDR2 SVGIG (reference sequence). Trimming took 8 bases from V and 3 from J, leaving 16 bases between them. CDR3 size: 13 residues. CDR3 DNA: TGTGCCGGGGGGGAACAGGGAAAAGAGACCCAGTACTTC. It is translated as CAGGEQGKETQYF.

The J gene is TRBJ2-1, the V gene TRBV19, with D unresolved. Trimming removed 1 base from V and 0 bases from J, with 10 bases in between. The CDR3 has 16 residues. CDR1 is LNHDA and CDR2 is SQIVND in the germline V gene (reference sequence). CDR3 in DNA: TGTGCCAGTAGTATAGCCGGCAGGAGCTCCTACAATGAGCAGTTCTTC. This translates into CASSIAGRSSYNEQFF.

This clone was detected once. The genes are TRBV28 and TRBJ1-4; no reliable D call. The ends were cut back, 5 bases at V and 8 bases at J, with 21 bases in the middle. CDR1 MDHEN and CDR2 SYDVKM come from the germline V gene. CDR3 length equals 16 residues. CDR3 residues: CASSLTTGSGREKLFF. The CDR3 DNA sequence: TGTGCCAGCAGTCTGACGACCGGGTCCGGGAGAGAAAAACTGTTTTTT.

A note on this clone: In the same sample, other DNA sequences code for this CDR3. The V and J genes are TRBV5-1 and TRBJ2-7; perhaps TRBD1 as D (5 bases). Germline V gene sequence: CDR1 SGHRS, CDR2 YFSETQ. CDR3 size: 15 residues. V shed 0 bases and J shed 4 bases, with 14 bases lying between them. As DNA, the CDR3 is TGCGCCAGCAGCTTGGCCGCAGGGTCCTCGTACGAGCAGTACTTC. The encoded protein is CASSLAAGSSYEQYF.

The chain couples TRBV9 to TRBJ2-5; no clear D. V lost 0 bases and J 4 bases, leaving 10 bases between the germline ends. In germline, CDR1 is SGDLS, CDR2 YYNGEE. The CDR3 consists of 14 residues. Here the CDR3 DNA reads TGTGCCAGCAGCGTAGAGGCTGGGTTAGAGACCCAGTACTTC. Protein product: CASSVEAGLETQYF.

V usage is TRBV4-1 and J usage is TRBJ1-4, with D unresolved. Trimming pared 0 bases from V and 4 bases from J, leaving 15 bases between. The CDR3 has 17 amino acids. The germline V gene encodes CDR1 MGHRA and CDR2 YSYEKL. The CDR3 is CASSQEMVWTVNEKLFF. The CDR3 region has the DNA TGCGCCAGCAGCCAAGAGATGGTTTGGACGGTTAATGAAAAACTGTTTTTT.

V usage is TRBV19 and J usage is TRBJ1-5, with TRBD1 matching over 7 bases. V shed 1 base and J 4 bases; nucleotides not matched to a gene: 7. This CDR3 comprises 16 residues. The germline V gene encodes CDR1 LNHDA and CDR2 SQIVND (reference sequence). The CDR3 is CASSIVAGGRNQPQHF. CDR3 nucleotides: TGTGCCAGTAGTATAGTAGCAGGGGGACGAAATCAGCCCCAGCATTTT.

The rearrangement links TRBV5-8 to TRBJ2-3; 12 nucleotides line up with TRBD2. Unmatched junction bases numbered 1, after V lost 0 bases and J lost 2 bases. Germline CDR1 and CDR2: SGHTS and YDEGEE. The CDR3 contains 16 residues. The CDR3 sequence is CASSLGLAGATDTQYF. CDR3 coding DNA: TGTGCCAGCAGCTTGGGACTAGCGGGAGCCACAGATACGCAGTATTTT.

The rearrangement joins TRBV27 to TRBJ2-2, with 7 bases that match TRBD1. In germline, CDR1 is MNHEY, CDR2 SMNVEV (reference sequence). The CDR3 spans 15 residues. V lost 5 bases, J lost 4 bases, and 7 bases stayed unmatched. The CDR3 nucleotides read TGTGCCAGCAGTGTCCGACAGGGCGGCACCGGGGAGCTGTTTTTT. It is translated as CASSVRQGGTGELFF.

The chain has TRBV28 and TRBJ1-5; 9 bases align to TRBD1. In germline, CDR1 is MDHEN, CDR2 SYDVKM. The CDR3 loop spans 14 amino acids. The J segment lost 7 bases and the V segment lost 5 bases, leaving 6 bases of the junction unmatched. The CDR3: CASSVTGGRQPQHF. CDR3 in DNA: TGTGCCAGCAGTGTCACAGGGGGCAGGCAGCCCCAGCATTTT. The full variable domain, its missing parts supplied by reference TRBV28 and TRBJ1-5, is DVKVTQSSRYLVKRTGEKVFLECVQDMDHENMFWYRQDPGLGLRLIYFSYDVKMKEKGDIPEGYSVSREKKERFSLILESASTNQTSMYLCASSVTGGRQPQHFGDGTRLSIL.

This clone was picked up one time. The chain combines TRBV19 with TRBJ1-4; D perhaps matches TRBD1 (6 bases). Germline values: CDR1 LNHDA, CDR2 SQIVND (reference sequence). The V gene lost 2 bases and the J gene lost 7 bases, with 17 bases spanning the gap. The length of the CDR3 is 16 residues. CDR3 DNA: TGTGCCAGTAGTATATATCCGGGGGCGTCTAGTGAAAAACTGTTTTTT. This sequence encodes CASSIYPGASSEKLFF.

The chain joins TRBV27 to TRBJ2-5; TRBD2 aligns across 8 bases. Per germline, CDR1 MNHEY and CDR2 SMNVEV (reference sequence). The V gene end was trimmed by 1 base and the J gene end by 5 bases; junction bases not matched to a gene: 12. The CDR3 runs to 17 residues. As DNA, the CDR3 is TGTGCCAGCAGTTTATATGGGACTAGACTAGTTGGGGAGACCCAGTACTTC. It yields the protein CASSLYGTRLVGETQYF.

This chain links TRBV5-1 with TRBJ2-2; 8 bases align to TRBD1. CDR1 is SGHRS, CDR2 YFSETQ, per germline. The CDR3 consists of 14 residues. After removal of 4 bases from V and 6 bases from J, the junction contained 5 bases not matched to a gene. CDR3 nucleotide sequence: TGCGCCAGCAGCCCGGACAGGGACGCCGGGGAGCTGTTTTTT. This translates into CASSPDRDAGELFF.

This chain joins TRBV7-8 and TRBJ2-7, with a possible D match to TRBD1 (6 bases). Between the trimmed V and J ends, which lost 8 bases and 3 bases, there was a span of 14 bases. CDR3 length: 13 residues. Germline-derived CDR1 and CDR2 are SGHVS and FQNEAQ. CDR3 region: CASERGRGYEQYF. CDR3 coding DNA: TGTGCCAGCGAAAGGGGCAGGGGCTACGAGCAGTACTTC.

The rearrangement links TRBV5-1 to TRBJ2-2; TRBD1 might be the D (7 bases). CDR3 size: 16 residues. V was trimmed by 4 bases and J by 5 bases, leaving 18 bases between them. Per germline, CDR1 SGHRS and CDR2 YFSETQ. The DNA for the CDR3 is TGCGCCAGCAGCCCACGTCCAGGGGGGCCTACCGGGGAGCTGTTTTTT. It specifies CASSPRPGGPTGELFF.